The rows below give T cell receptor beta chains drawn from one sample of a study of shared clonotypes between healthy human individuals. Libraries were prepared by immunoSEQ multiplex PCR; TCRdb keeps only in-frame clonotypes and omits some of them. In the table there are some 740,000 clones, about 91% of which are singletons. The sequenced sample was naive CD8+ T cells sorted from blood. The receptors originated from a man aged 25-45 years in good health. The CDR3 runs from the conserved cysteine through the conserved F or W. Each record gives: V gene, J gene, CDR3 protein.

TRBV4-2	TRBJ2-7	CASSQGNELYEQYF
TRBV6-5	TRBJ2-7	CASRRDSFYEQYF
TRBV6-5	TRBJ1-1	CASSPDPGVNTEAFF
TRBV5-1	TRBJ2-5	CASSLMTTQETQYF
TRBV28	TRBJ1-5	CASSDTGHQPQHF
TRBV11-2	TRBJ2-5	CASSYREETQYF
TRBV14	TRBJ2-7	CASSQEPSRAYEQYF
TRBV27	TRBJ2-3	CASRTGHPGDTQYF
TRBV2	TRBJ2-6	CASRVDSANVLTF
TRBV27	TRBJ2-7	CASKTVAGGYEQYF
TRBV7-9	TRBJ2-7	CASAGWDGYEQYF
TRBV18	TRBJ1-2	CASSPEGYGYTF
TRBV19	TRBJ2-7	CASSIRGTAYEQYF
TRBV18	TRBJ2-7	CASSPKRSAYDEQYF
TRBV28	TRBJ1-1	CASSFVNTEAFF
TRBV7-6	TRBJ2-7	CASSLGGLASYEQYF
TRBV21-1	TRBJ1-4	CASSKQGLGEKLFF
TRBV7-3	TRBJ1-2	CASSNLDRANYGYTF
TRBV27	TRBJ2-7	CASSLPPPTLAGVPSYEQYF
TRBV28	TRBJ2-4	CASSRRGPNIQYF
TRBV4-3	TRBJ2-1	CASSQLGRHEQFF
TRBV28	TRBJ2-7	CASSFGRGLPYEQYF
TRBV6-6	TRBJ2-3	CASSFLPSGATDTQYF
TRBV19	TRBJ2-7	CASSILPIGTSKQLQYF
TRBV11-3	TRBJ2-2	CASSLGRAGELFF
TRBV5-5	TRBJ2-3	CASSPVLGTDTQYF
TRBV6-5	TRBJ2-5	CASQGGLQETQYF
TRBV28	TRBJ2-7	CASSTGGRNWENSAGYF
TRBV27	TRBJ2-7	CASSIRGYSYEQYF
TRBV2	TRBJ1-4	CASSEERGSTNEKLFF
TRBV7-9	TRBJ2-3	CASSSPWTRSGDTQYF
TRBV9	TRBJ2-1	CASSVANREEPYNEQFF
TRBV27	TRBJ2-7	CASSLTGTGLRYEQYF
TRBV28	TRBJ2-7	CATSPRMRGREQYF
TRBV5-4	TRBJ1-1	CASSLGSSAAEAFF